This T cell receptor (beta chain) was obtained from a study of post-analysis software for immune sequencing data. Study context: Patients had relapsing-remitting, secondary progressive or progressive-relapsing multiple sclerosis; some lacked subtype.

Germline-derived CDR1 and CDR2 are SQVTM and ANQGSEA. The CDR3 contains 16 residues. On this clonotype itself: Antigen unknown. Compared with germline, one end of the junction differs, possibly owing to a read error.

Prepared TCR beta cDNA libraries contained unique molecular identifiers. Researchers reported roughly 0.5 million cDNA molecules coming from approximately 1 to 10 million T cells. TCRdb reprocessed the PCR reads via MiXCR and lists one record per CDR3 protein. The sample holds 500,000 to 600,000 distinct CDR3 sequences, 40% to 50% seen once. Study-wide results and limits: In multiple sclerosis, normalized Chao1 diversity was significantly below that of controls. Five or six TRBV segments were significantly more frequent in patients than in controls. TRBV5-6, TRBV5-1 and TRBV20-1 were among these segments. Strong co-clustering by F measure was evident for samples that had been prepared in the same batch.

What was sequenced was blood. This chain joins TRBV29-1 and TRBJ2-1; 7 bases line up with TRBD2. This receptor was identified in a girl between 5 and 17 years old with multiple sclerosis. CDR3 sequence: CSGNTIAGSSYNEQSF. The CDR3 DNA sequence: TGCAGCGGGAACACCATAGCGGGTAGCTCCTACAATGAGCAGTCCTTC.